What follows describes a single T cell receptor (beta chain). This entry comes from a study of T cells in Graves' hyperthyroidism and ophthalmopathy. The investigators amplified TCR beta CDR3 regions from RNA transcripts. The HTBI primer set drove a first-round RT-PCR of the TCR CDR3. MiXCR was run by TCRdb on the multiplex PCR reads, yielding one entry per CDR3 protein. The sample lists more than 500,000 distinct CDR3 sequences; 15% to 20% were seen once. Sequenced: blood. This TCR was recovered from a woman aged 30 to 39 with Graves' ophthalmopathy.

For the CDR3, the DNA is TGTGCCAGCAGCCAAGGTAGACAGGGGGGAAGTTCGAACACTGAAGCTTTCTTT. Translation: CASSQGRQGGSSNTEAFF. The chain employs TRBV3-1 and TRBJ1-1; 9 bases agree with TRBD1. CDR1 is LGHDT and CDR2 is YNNKEL in the germline V gene (reference sequence). V lost 1 base and J lost 1; bases outside the gene matches: 10. The length of the CDR3 is 18 residues.